This T cell receptor beta chain was sequenced for a study of cytomegalovirus exposure and HLA in healthy donors. Study overall: In a previous analysis, 110 million or so unique TCR beta sequences were found from 170 million or so T cells. General study points: When analyzed later, the rates of TCR association showed variation by HLA locus, with DRB1 the most and HLA-C the fewest.

As for the donors, each was a healthy bone marrow donor. As to this clone: Its antigen is still unknown.

Use of 60 Vbeta and 13 Jbeta primers characterized the PCR. How the authors handled the data: As a later analysis found, there were 80 million or so unique TCR beta chains, of which about 10 million were shared. TCRdb keeps only in-frame clones here, not all; method: immunoSEQ multiplex PCR. The DNA was the basis for D and trimming; V, J and clone size are from that table. The sample lists 70,000 to 85,000 clones; approximately 60% were seen once. This TCR came from a male donor in good health and CMV-seropositive. What was sequenced was PBMCs.

CDR3 in amino acids: CASTGGPAEGTGELFF. The CDR3, as DNA: TGTGCCAGCACGGGGGGCCCCGCCGAGGGTACCGGGGAGCTGTTTTTT. V gene TRBV2 combines with J gene TRBJ2-2, with a weak D call TRBD2 (7 bases). This CDR3 region has 16 residues. Germline CDR1 SNHLY, CDR2 FYNNEI. The V and J ends lost 7 bases and 5 bases respectively, with 20 bases between them.